A single sample is the source of the 22 T cell receptor beta chains below, sequenced in a study of beta chain features in type 1 diabetes. Expressed TCRB transcripts were sequenced, since all the RNA that had been isolated was reverse transcribed. Clones were sequenced by immunoSEQ multiplex PCR, and TCRdb holds only the in-frame ones, with some missing. In the table there are approximately 170,000 clones, roughly 60% of which are singletons. What these receptors recognize is not known. Study-level findings and limits: TCRB CDR3s from Type 1 diabetes patients were moderately but significantly shorter in all four CD4+ subsets.

The sequencing sample was made of naive CD4+ T cells from blood. The receptors were gathered from a man aged 25 to 40 with type 1 diabetes.

The rearrangement links TRBV29-1 to TRBJ1-2; possible D gene TRBD1, 5 bases. The CDR3 consists of 15 residues. Germline assignment: CDR1 SQVTM and CDR2 ANQGSEA. Deletions cut 5 bases from V and 0 bases from J, with 16 bases between. The CDR3 loop is CSVLTVRGANYGYTF. CDR3 in DNA: TGCAGCGTTCTCACCGTTAGGGGAGCTAACTATGGCTACACCTTC. Supplemented by reference TRBV29-1 and TRBJ1-2, the full variable domain reads SAVISQKPSRDICQRGTSLTIQCQVDSQVTMMFWYRQQPGQSLTLIATANQGSEATYESGFVIDKFPISRPNLTFSTLTVSNMSPEDSSIYLCSVLTVRGANYGYTFGSGTRLTVV.

The chain is built from TRBV9 and TRBJ2-1, with 7 bases fitting TRBD2. Germline V gives CDR1 SGDLS, CDR2 YYNGEE. The CDR3 loop spans 15 amino acids. J was trimmed by 2 bases and V by 2 bases; bases with no gene match: 4. This chain's CDR3 is CASSVGTTAYNEQFF. The CDR3, as DNA: TGTGCCAGCAGCGTGGGGACTACCGCCTACAATGAGCAGTTCTTC.

The V gene is TRBV6-5, the J gene TRBJ2-1, with D possibly TRBD2 on 5 matching bases. This CDR3 spans 13 amino acids. Germline V lookup: CDR1 MNHEY, CDR2 SVGAGI. Between the trimmed V and J ends, which lost 7 bases and 3 bases, there was a span of 10 bases. CDR3 in DNA: TGTGCCAGCAAGTACGGGGTCTACAATGAGCAGTTCTTC. Protein product: CASKYGVYNEQFF.

The genes are TRBV7-2 and TRBJ2-1; D gene ambiguous. CDR3 length equals 14 residues. V lost 3 bases to trimming and J lost 7 bases, with 13 bases between them. From germline, CDR1 is SGHTA and CDR2 FQGNSA. The CDR3: CASSFQLDLNEQFF. CDR3 bases: TGTGCCAGCAGCTTCCAACTGGACCTGAATGAGCAGTTCTTC. Full variable domain (remainder filled in from reference TRBV7-2 and TRBJ2-1): GAGVSQSPSNKVTEKGKDVELRCDPISGHTALYWYRQSLGQGLEFLIYFQGNSAPDKSGLPSDRFSAERTGGSVSTLTIQRTQQEDSAVYLCASSFQLDLNEQFFGPGTRLTVL.

The table lists this clone with a few counts. The chain employs TRBV29-1 and TRBJ2-7, with D uncertain. CDR1 is SQVTM and CDR2 is ANQGSEA in the germline V gene. The CDR3 runs 11 residues. The V end was cut by 6 bases, the J end by 5 bases, with 11 bases between. Here the CDR3 DNA reads TGCAGCGTCGCAGAGAATAACGAGCAGTACTTC. It codes for CSVAENNEQYF.

The chain has TRBV28 and TRBJ2-2; TRBD1 agrees at 8 bases. The CDR3 sequence is 16 residues long. Germline V gene lookup returns CDR1 MDHEN and CDR2 SYDVKM. Trimming removed 3 bases from V and 5 bases from J; junction bases left unmatched: 8. The CDR3 spells CASSFGRGLRTGELFF. CDR3 nucleotide sequence: TGTGCCAGCAGTTTTGGCAGGGGGCTACGGACCGGGGAGCTGTTTTTT.

The J gene is TRBJ2-7, the V gene TRBV29-1; the match to TRBD1 covers 10 bases. The CDR3 covers 14 residues. Germline CDR1 is SQVTM and CDR2 is ANQGSEA. Trimming cost V 3 bases and J 3 bases; bases outside gene matches: 5. CDR3 DNA sequence: TGCAGCGTTGAGGGACAGGGGAGCTTCTACGAGCAGTACTTC. Its translation: CSVEGQGSFYEQYF.

This chain links TRBV11-2 with TRBJ2-7; no clear D gene. This CDR3 region has 11 residues. V was shortened by 5 bases and J by 5 bases, with 7 bases between the two germline ends. CDR1 is SGHAT, CDR2 FQNNGV, per germline. CDR3 protein: CASSPLNEQYF. Written as DNA, the CDR3 is TGTGCCAGCAGCCCCCTAAACGAGCAGTACTTC.

This clone turned up a few times. The chain is built from TRBV9 and TRBJ2-7; 10 bases agree with TRBD1. V lost 4 bases, J lost 5 bases, and 9 bases stayed unmatched. The CDR3 covers 15 residues. CDR1 and CDR2 (germline): SGDLS, YYNGEE. The CDR3 sequence is CASSPRDRGLHEQYF. CDR3 coding DNA: TGTGCCAGCAGCCCTCGGGACAGGGGCCTCCACGAGCAGTACTTC. Based on the CDR3 plus reference TRBV9 and TRBJ2-7, the full variable domain is DSGVTQTPKHLITATGQRVTLRCSPRSGDLSVYWYQQSLDQGLQFLIQYYNGEERAKGNILERFSAQQFPDLHSELNLSSLELGDSALYFCASSPRDRGLHEQYFGPGTRLTVT.

The chain is built from TRBV13 and TRBJ2-1, with D perhaps matching TRBD1 or TRBD2 (5 bases each). The V gene's germline CDR1 is PRHDT and CDR2 FYEKMQ (reference sequence). V lost 3 bases, J lost 11 bases, and 14 bases lay in between. This CDR3 comprises 13 residues. The CDR3 DNA sequence: TGTGCCAGCAGCTTGGACCCGGGGACCCAGCAGTTCTTC. Protein: CASSLDPGTQQFF. Combining the CDR3 with reference TRBV13 and TRBJ2-1 gives the whole variable domain AAGVIQSPRHLIKEKRETATLKCYPIPRHDTVYWYQQGPGQDPQFLISFYEKMQSDKGSIPDRFSAQQFSDYHSELNMSSLELGDSALYFCASSLDPGTQQFFGPGTRLTVL.

The chain employs TRBV4-3 and TRBJ2-1; D call uncertain. With 4 bases removed from V and 9 bases from J, the gap between germline ends came to 16 bases. This CDR3 comprises 14 residues. The germline gives CDR1 LGHNA, CDR2 YSLEER. The CDR3 sequence: CASSLEPKAGEQFF. CDR3 coding DNA: TGCGCCAGCAGCCTGGAGCCGAAGGCAGGTGAGCAGTTCTTC.

Only a few counts were recorded for this clone. The chain employs TRBV29-1 and TRBJ2-7, with 9 bases fitting TRBD1. Germline CDR1 and CDR2: SQVTM and ANQGSEA. The CDR3 is 13 residues long. The V and J ends lost 3 bases and 2 bases, in that order; junction bases with no gene match: 2. The CDR3 loop reads CSVEGQGTYEQYF. The DNA of the CDR3 is TGCAGCGTTGAGGGACAGGGCACCTACGAGCAGTACTTC.

This clone was observed a handful of times. In DNA form, the CDR3 reads TGCGCCAGCAGCTTGCTACAGGGCTCCACCGGGGAGCTGTTTTTT. It encodes CASSLLQGSTGELFF. The genes are TRBV5-1 and TRBJ2-2; a possible D gene is TRBD1 (6 bases). CDR1 and CDR2 (germline): SGHRS, YFSETQ. V was cut by 1 base and J by 4 bases, with 11 bases left in between. The CDR3 contains 15 residues.

The CDR3: CASSDSGETQYF. CDR3 nucleotides: TGTGCCAGTAGCGACAGTGGGGAGACCCAGTACTTC. The chain has TRBV19 and TRBJ2-5, with D maybe TRBD1 (5 bases). Looked up from germline, CDR1 is LNHDA and CDR2 is SQIVND (reference sequence). V was clipped by 6 bases and J by 5 bases, with 10 bases between them. This CDR3 has 12 amino acids.

The chain recombines TRBV5-1 with TRBJ1-1; no clear D gene. V was clipped by 0 bases and J by 1 base, with 7 bases between them. The CDR3 covers 14 residues. Germline assignment: CDR1 SGHRS and CDR2 YFSETQ. The CDR3 DNA follows: TGCGCCAGCAGCTTGGTAGGGCGGAACACTGAAGCTTTCTTT. It specifies CASSLVGRNTEAFF.

There are a few counts of this clone. The genes are TRBV5-1 and TRBJ2-5; D remains ambiguous. V lost 1 base to trimming and J lost 1 base, with 11 bases between them. Germline CDR1 SGHRS, CDR2 YFSETQ. The CDR3 extends over 15 amino acids. For the CDR3, the DNA is TGCGCCAGCAGCTTGTTGCCCGTGGCCCAAGAGACCCAGTACTTC. Translation: CASSLLPVAQETQYF.

The rearrangement joins TRBV30 to TRBJ2-4; D may be TRBD1 (6 bases). There are 15 residues in the CDR3. Germline V gene data show CDR1 as GTSNPN and CDR2 as SVGIG (reference sequence). Between the trimmed V and J ends, which lost 0 bases and 0 bases, there was a span of 9 bases. The CDR3 DNA follows: TGTGCCTGGAGTGTAAAAGGGGGAGCCAAAAACATTCAGTACTTC. Encoded protein: CAWSVKGGAKNIQYF. Full variable domain (remainder filled in from reference TRBV30 and TRBJ2-4): SQTIHQWPATLVQPVGSPLSLECTVEGTSNPNLYWYRQAAGRGLQLLFYSVGIGQISSEVPQNLSASRPQDRQFILSSKKLLLSDSGFYLCAWSVKGGAKNIQYFGAGTRLSVL.

The chain carries TRBV10-2 and TRBJ2-7; possible D gene TRBD1, 6 bases. The CDR3 sequence is 19 residues long. Germline CDR1 WSHSY, CDR2 SAAADI. V dropped 0 bases and J dropped 0 bases, with 21 bases sitting between them. The CDR3 sequence is CASSESGRWQGPDSYEQYF. DNA of the CDR3: TGCGCCAGCAGTGAGTCGGGACGGTGGCAGGGGCCGGACTCCTACGAGCAGTACTTC.

This sequence joins TRBV4-3 and TRBJ1-4; TRBD1 matches at 8 bases. CDR1 and CDR2 (germline): LGHNA, YSLEER. V was pared by 1 base and J by 3 bases, with 4 bases of the junction left unmatched. The CDR3 consists of 16 residues. CDR3 nucleotide sequence: TGCGCCAGCAGCCAAGGGAGGACAGGGTCTAATGAAAAACTGTTTTTT. Amino acids: CASSQGRTGSNEKLFF.

As DNA, the CDR3 is TGTGCCAGCAGCGAGACAGGGCCAGACGATGGCTACACCTTC. Protein product: CASSETGPDDGYTF. The V and J genes are TRBV2 and TRBJ1-2; 7 nucleotides match TRBD1. The V segment lost 6 bases and the J segment 6 bases; nucleotides outside the gene matches: 10. This CDR3 is built from 14 residues. Germline values: CDR1 SNHLY, CDR2 FYNNEI.

The chain joins TRBV15 to TRBJ2-7; tentative D call: TRBD1 (5 bases). The germline V gene has CDR1 LNHNV and CDR2 YYDKDF (reference sequence). This CDR3 has 12 amino acids. Trimming pared 2 bases from V and 3 bases from J, leaving 5 bases between. The CDR3 DNA reads as TGTGCCACCAGCAGACAGGGCTACGAGCAGTACTTC. Protein: CATSRQGYEQYF.

CDR3 in amino acids: CATSRAWVSGNTGELFF. The CDR3 DNA reads TGTGCCACCAGCAGAGCATGGGTATCGGGGAACACCGGGGAGCTGTTTTTT. The chain uses TRBV15 and TRBJ2-2; no firm D call. The CDR3 is 17 residues long. V gave up 1 base and J gave up 1 base, with 13 bases separating them. CDR1 and CDR2 from the germline V gene are LNHNV and YYDKDF (reference sequence).